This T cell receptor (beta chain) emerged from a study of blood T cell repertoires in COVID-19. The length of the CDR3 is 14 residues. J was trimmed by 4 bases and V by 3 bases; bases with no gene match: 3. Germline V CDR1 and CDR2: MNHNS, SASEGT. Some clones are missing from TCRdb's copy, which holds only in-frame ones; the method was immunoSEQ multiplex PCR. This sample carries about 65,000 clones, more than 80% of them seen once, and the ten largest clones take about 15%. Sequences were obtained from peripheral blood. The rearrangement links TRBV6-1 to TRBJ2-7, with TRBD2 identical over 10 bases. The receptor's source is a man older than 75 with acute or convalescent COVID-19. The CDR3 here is CASSERTSGYEQYF. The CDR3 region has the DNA TGTGCCAGCAGTGAGCGGACTAGCGGTTACGAGCAGTACTTC.